These T cell receptor beta chains were read from a single sample in a study of immune heterogeneity within non-small cell lung tumors. A single record per CDR3 protein comes from TCRdb applying MiXCR to the multiplex PCR reads. The sample yields about 6,100 distinct CDR3 sequences, about 20% seen once. Sample: lung tumor tissue. The origin of the receptors is a female donor with non-small cell lung cancer. CDR3s include the opening cysteine and the closing phenylalanine or tryptophan. The D gene is left open where the match is weak. Size tells how often a clone was seen (once, few, many) or the class of an expanded clone, and some rows leave it out.

CDR3 protein: CASSYRGEGTYNEQFF; CDR3 DNA: TGCGCCAGCAGCTACCGGGGGGAGGGCACCTACAATGAGCAGTTCTTC; J gene: TRBJ2-1; D gene: TRBD2; V gene: TRBV5-1; clone size: medium-sized
CDR3 protein: CASSQGERPQHF; CDR3 DNA: TGTGCCAGCAGCCAAGGGGAAAGACCCCAGCATTTT; J gene: TRBJ1-5; D gene: -; V gene: TRBV3-1; clone size: few
CDR3 protein: CASSYGRRSYGYTF; CDR3 DNA: TGTGCCAGCAGTTACGGGCGCCGGAGCTATGGCTACACCTTC; J gene: TRBJ1-2; D gene: -; V gene: TRBV6-1; clone size: large
CDR3 protein: CASSYGGIGTYEQYF; CDR3 DNA: TGTGCCAGCAGTTACGGGGGCATAGGAACCTACGAGCAGTACTTC; J gene: TRBJ2-7; D gene: -; V gene: TRBV6-9; clone size: -
CDR3 protein: CASSIVGDKNQPQHF; CDR3 DNA: TGTGCCAGTAGTATTGTGGGAGATAAGAATCAGCCCCAGCATTTT; J gene: TRBJ1-5; D gene: -; V gene: TRBV19; clone size: medium-sized
CDR3 protein: CASSLRRSVYEQYF; CDR3 DNA: TGTGCCAGCAGCTTACGACGTTCCGTCTACGAGCAGTACTTC; J gene: TRBJ2-7; D gene: -; V gene: TRBV11-2; clone size: -
CDR3 protein: CASSHPTSGRADTQYF; CDR3 DNA: TGCGCCAGCAGCCACCCCACTAGCGGGAGAGCAGATACGCAGTATTTT; J gene: TRBJ2-3; D gene: TRBD2; V gene: TRBV4-1; clone size: few
CDR3 protein: CSARDINYGYTF; CDR3 DNA: TGCAGTGCTAGAGATATAAACTATGGCTACACCTTC; J gene: TRBJ1-2; D gene: -; V gene: TRBV20-1; clone size: medium-sized
CDR3 protein: CASGGNTESFF; CDR3 DNA: TGTGCTAGCGGGGGGAACACTGAATCTTTCTTT; J gene: TRBJ1-1; D gene: -; V gene: TRBV6-1; clone size: -
CDR3 protein: CASRIDGYNEQFF; CDR3 DNA: TGTGCCAGCAGGATTGACGGATACAATGAGCAGTTCTTC; J gene: TRBJ2-1; D gene: -; V gene: TRBV27; clone size: medium-sized
CDR3 protein: CASSLGQDVAEQFF; CDR3 DNA: TGTGCCAGCAGCTTGGGACAGGACGTGGCTGAGCAGTTCTTC; J gene: TRBJ2-1; D gene: -; V gene: TRBV5-6; clone size: few
CDR3 protein: CASSLSGLSGNTIYF; CDR3 DNA: TGTGCCAGTAGTCTTTCGGGATTGTCTGGAAACACCATATATTTT; J gene: TRBJ1-3; D gene: -; V gene: TRBV19; clone size: medium-sized
CDR3 protein: CSGGTSRTDTQYF; CDR3 DNA: TGCAGTGGGGGGACTAGTAGGACAGATACGCAGTATTTT; J gene: TRBJ2-3; D gene: TRBD2; V gene: TRBV20-1; clone size: few
CDR3 protein: CSARSTQGSSGNEQFF; CDR3 DNA: TGCAGTGCTAGATCAACTCAAGGGTCTTCGGGTAATGAGCAGTTCTTC; J gene: TRBJ2-1; D gene: -; V gene: TRBV20-1; clone size: medium-sized
CDR3 protein: CASSAPLGRGSGQPQHF; CDR3 DNA: TGTGCCAGCAGTGCACCCCTGGGCAGGGGGTCGGGTCAGCCCCAGCATTTT; J gene: TRBJ1-5; D gene: TRBD1; V gene: TRBV2; clone size: medium-sized
CDR3 protein: CASSQDYAVGYGYTF; CDR3 DNA: TGTGCCAGCAGCCAAGATTATGCAGTTGGCTATGGCTACACCTTC; J gene: TRBJ1-2; D gene: -; V gene: TRBV14; clone size: few
CDR3 protein: CASSAGNTEAFF; CDR3 DNA: TGTGCCAGCAGTGCAGGGAACACTGAAGCTTTCTTT; J gene: TRBJ1-1; D gene: -; V gene: TRBV2; clone size: -
CDR3 protein: CAISQGLAGVGQETQYF; CDR3 DNA: TGTGCCATCAGTCAGGGACTAGCGGGAGTCGGGCAAGAGACCCAGTACTTC; J gene: TRBJ2-5; D gene: TRBD2; V gene: TRBV27; clone size: -
CDR3 protein: CASSNYQGDEQYF; CDR3 DNA: TGTGCCAGCAGCAACTACCAGGGAGACGAGCAGTACTTC; J gene: TRBJ2-7; D gene: -; V gene: TRBV12-3/TRBV12-4; clone size: medium-sized
CDR3 protein: CASKVTGSGEKLFF; CDR3 DNA: TGTGCCAGCAAGGTGACAGGGTCGGGGGAAAAACTGTTTTTT; J gene: TRBJ1-4; D gene: TRBD1; V gene: TRBV6-1; clone size: -
CDR3 protein: CASSPQGQFYGYTF; CDR3 DNA: TGTGCCAGCAGCCCTCAAGGACAATTCTATGGCTACACCTTC; J gene: TRBJ1-2; D gene: -; V gene: TRBV7-8; clone size: medium-sized
CDR3 protein: CASSEPSTGGASSNQPQHF; CDR3 DNA: TGTGCCAGCAGTGAACCATCGACAGGGGGCGCATCGAGCAATCAGCCCCAGCATTTT; J gene: TRBJ1-5; D gene: TRBD1; V gene: TRBV2; clone size: few
CDR3 protein: CASGGWTSGITGELFF; CDR3 DNA: TGTGCCAGTGGGGGGTGGACTAGCGGAATCACCGGGGAGCTGTTTTTT; J gene: TRBJ2-2; D gene: TRBD2; V gene: TRBV19; clone size: medium-sized
CDR3 protein: CASQRDLPTDTQYF; CDR3 DNA: TGCGCCAGCCAGCGGGATCTACCCACAGATACGCAGTATTTT; J gene: TRBJ2-3; D gene: TRBD2; V gene: TRBV5-1; clone size: -
CDR3 protein: CASSTGWSNQPQHF; CDR3 DNA: TGTGCCAGCAGCACAGGATGGTCCAATCAGCCCCAGCATTTT; J gene: TRBJ1-5; D gene: -; V gene: TRBV27; clone size: medium-sized
CDR3 protein: CASSPVPTSGSREQYF; CDR3 DNA: TGCGCCAGCAGCCCTGTCCCGACTAGCGGGAGCCGCGAGCAGTACTTC; J gene: TRBJ2-7; D gene: TRBD2; V gene: TRBV5-1; clone size: medium-sized
CDR3 protein: CSARPRLGESHEQFF; CDR3 DNA: TGCAGTGCTAGACCCCGACTAGGAGAATCACATGAGCAGTTCTTC; J gene: TRBJ2-1; D gene: -; V gene: TRBV20-1; clone size: -
CDR3 protein: CASSSTAYEQYF; CDR3 DNA: TGTGCCAGCAGTTCGACAGCTTACGAGCAGTACTTC; J gene: TRBJ2-7; D gene: -; V gene: TRBV12-3/TRBV12-4; clone size: medium-sized
CDR3 protein: CASSLIADSYNEQFF; CDR3 DNA: TGTGCCAGCAGCTTAATAGCGGACTCCTACAATGAGCAGTTCTTC; J gene: TRBJ2-1; D gene: -; V gene: TRBV7-2; clone size: few
CDR3 protein: CATGPRDGINQPQHF; CDR3 DNA: TGTGCCACCGGACCTCGGGACGGAATCAATCAGCCCCAGCATTTT; J gene: TRBJ1-5; D gene: -; V gene: TRBV24-1; clone size: medium-sized
CDR3 protein: CASSRLAGGNEQFF; CDR3 DNA: TGTGCCAGCAGCAGACTAGCGGGAGGCAATGAGCAGTTCTTC; J gene: TRBJ2-1; D gene: TRBD2; V gene: TRBV7-3; clone size: medium-sized
CDR3 protein: CASRPQGGIQYF; CDR3 DNA: TGTGCCAGCAGACCTCAGGGAGGCATTCAGTACTTC; J gene: TRBJ2-4; D gene: -; V gene: TRBV27; clone size: -
CDR3 protein: CASRGGSDTQYF; CDR3 DNA: TGTGCCAGCCGAGGGGGGTCGGATACGCAGTATTTT; J gene: TRBJ2-3; D gene: -; V gene: TRBV7-3; clone size: few
CDR3 protein: CASIHSYEQYF; CDR3 DNA: TGCGCCAGCATCCACTCCTACGAGCAGTACTTC; J gene: TRBJ2-7; D gene: -; V gene: TRBV5-1; clone size: medium-sized
CDR3 protein: CASSDGRLAAGVRQFF; CDR3 DNA: TGTGCCAGCAGTGACGGGCGACTAGCCGCCGGGGTAAGGCAGTTCTTC; J gene: TRBJ2-1; D gene: TRBD2; V gene: TRBV6-1; clone size: -
CDR3 protein: CATSPSTRGLNTEAFF; CDR3 DNA: TGTGCCACCAGCCCGTCGACAAGGGGACTGAACACTGAAGCTTTCTTT; J gene: TRBJ1-1; D gene: -; V gene: TRBV7-9; clone size: -
CDR3 protein: CASKVRPLGEKLFF; CDR3 DNA: TGTGCCAGCAAGGTTCGTCCTTTGGGTGAAAAACTGTTTTTT; J gene: TRBJ1-4; D gene: -; V gene: TRBV6-1; clone size: medium-sized
CDR3 protein: CASMRGRGYEQYF; CDR3 DNA: TGTGCCAGCATGCGAGGGAGAGGTTACGAGCAGTACTTC; J gene: TRBJ2-7; D gene: -; V gene: TRBV2; clone size: medium-sized
CDR3 protein: CASSVAGGRAGETRYF; CDR3 DNA: TGTGCCAGCAGCGTAGCTGGCGGGAGGGCCGGTGAGACCCGGTACTTC; J gene: TRBJ2-5; D gene: TRBD2; V gene: TRBV9; clone size: -
CDR3 protein: CASSLDRYTEAFF; CDR3 DNA: TGTGCCAGCTCATTGGACCGTTACACTGAAGCTTTCTTT; J gene: TRBJ1-1; D gene: -; V gene: TRBV18; clone size: few
CDR3 protein: CAWSAPTSRRDIQYF; CDR3 DNA: TGTGCCTGGAGTGCCCCGACTAGCAGAAGAGACATTCAGTACTTC; J gene: TRBJ2-4; D gene: TRBD2; V gene: TRBV30; clone size: -
CDR3 protein: CASSVSPGGRWFF; CDR3 DNA: TGTGCCAGCAGTGTCAGCCCGGGAGGGCGTTGGTTCTTC; J gene: TRBJ2-1; D gene: TRBD2; V gene: TRBV6-4; clone size: few
CDR3 protein: CASSDRDGTDTQYF; CDR3 DNA: TGCGCCAGCAGCGACAGGGATGGCACAGATACGCAGTATTTT; J gene: TRBJ2-3; D gene: TRBD1; V gene: TRBV10-1; clone size: medium-sized
CDR3 protein: CASSSGQGLAEERNGYTF; CDR3 DNA: TGTGCCAGCAGTTCCGGACAGGGTCTCGCCGAAGAAAGAAATGGCTACACCTTC; J gene: TRBJ1-2; D gene: TRBD1; V gene: TRBV6-1; clone size: medium-sized
CDR3 protein: CASRGDSSGNTIYF; CDR3 DNA: TGTGCCAGCAGGGGTGACAGCTCTGGAAACACCATATATTTT; J gene: TRBJ1-3; D gene: -; V gene: TRBV12-3/TRBV12-4; clone size: medium-sized
CDR3 protein: CASSSWTSNYGYTF; CDR3 DNA: TGCGCCAGCAGCTCGTGGACATCCAACTATGGCTACACCTTC; J gene: TRBJ1-2; D gene: -; V gene: TRBV5-1; clone size: few
CDR3 protein: CASSERQGYLRNQPQHF; CDR3 DNA: TGTGCCAGCAGTGAGCGACAGGGGTACTTACGGAATCAGCCCCAGCATTTT; J gene: TRBJ1-5; D gene: TRBD1; V gene: TRBV28; clone size: few
CDR3 protein: CASSYYSGTSGKNIQYF; CDR3 DNA: TGTGCCAGCAGCTACTACTCCGGGACTAGCGGAAAAAACATTCAGTACTTC; J gene: TRBJ2-4; D gene: TRBD2; V gene: TRBV5-6; clone size: -
CDR3 protein: CSARRGDTEAFF; CDR3 DNA: TGCAGTGCTAGGCGGGGTGACACTGAAGCTTTCTTT; J gene: TRBJ1-1; D gene: -; V gene: TRBV20-1; clone size: -
CDR3 protein: CSGEIADTQYF; CDR3 DNA: TGCAGTGGGGAAATCGCAGATACGCAGTATTTT; J gene: TRBJ2-3; D gene: -; V gene: TRBV20-1; clone size: medium-sized
CDR3 protein: CASSSIPLSTSGSTDTQYF; CDR3 DNA: TGTGCCAGCAGTTCTATCCCCTTGTCGACTAGCGGGAGCACAGATACGCAGTATTTT; J gene: TRBJ2-3; D gene: TRBD2; V gene: TRBV12-3/TRBV12-4; clone size: few
CDR3 protein: CASRLNRGGTNEKLFF; CDR3 DNA: TGTGCCAGCAGGTTAAACAGGGGAGGGACTAATGAAAAACTGTTTTTT; J gene: TRBJ1-4; D gene: TRBD1; V gene: TRBV12-3/TRBV12-4; clone size: medium-sized
CDR3 protein: CASKGLAGVSYEQYF; CDR3 DNA: TGTGCCAGCAAGGGACTAGCGGGAGTCTCCTACGAGCAGTACTTC; J gene: TRBJ2-7; D gene: TRBD2; V gene: TRBV27; clone size: medium-sized
CDR3 protein: CATTAGTSGADTQYF; CDR3 DNA: TGTGCCACCACCGCCGGGACTAGCGGGGCAGATACGCAGTATTTT; J gene: TRBJ2-3; D gene: TRBD2; V gene: TRBV24-1; clone size: -
CDR3 protein: CASSLSPDGYEQYF; CDR3 DNA: TGTGCCAGCAGTTTGTCTCCGGATGGCTACGAGCAGTACTTC; J gene: TRBJ2-7; D gene: -; V gene: TRBV28; clone size: few